The clone carrying this T cell receptor (beta chain) was picked up many times. Its antigen remains unknown. These data come from a study of CD8 T cells in ankylosing spondylitis. TCRdb used MiXCR to reprocess the 5' RACE reads, holding one entry per CDR3 protein. The sample records a few hundred thousand distinct CDR3 sequences, around 10% being singletons. Whole-study results and caveats: Ankylosing spondylitis blood appeared to be characterized by a TCR beta motif of about 8 highly homologous variants.

The sequenced material came from blood, either unsorted or a sorted T cell fraction (not recorded which). This TCR was recovered from a female donor with ankylosing spondylitis or in good health (not recorded which).

The CDR3 region is CASSLGTDADTQYF. CDR3 coding DNA: TGTGCCAGCAGCTTAGGGACCGATGCAGATACGCAGTATTTT. The rearrangement links TRBV13 to TRBJ2-3; no reliable D call. The CDR3 spans 14 residues. Germline V gives CDR1 PRHDT, CDR2 FYEKMQ (reference sequence). Between the trimmed V and J ends, which lost 0 bases and 4 bases, there was a span of 8 bases.